Listed below are T cell receptor beta chains from one sample, sequenced in a study of beta chain features in type 1 diabetes. Using immunoSEQ multiplex PCR, the repertoire was profiled, and TCRdb retains in-frame clones only, with some absent. The sample contains 400,000 to 550,000 clones, about an eighth of which appear only once. The sample comprised naive CD4+ T cells from blood. All receptors come from a woman younger than 35 in good health. CDR3s include the opening cysteine and the closing phenylalanine or tryptophan. A D gene is named only where the DNA matches it firmly. Clone sizes are given selectively: once, few, many, or a class where the clone is expanded.

d_gene | abundance | j_gene | v_gene | CDR3nt | CDR3aa
- | - | TRBJ2-7 | TRBV25-1 | TGTGCCAGCAGTGTAAGGCTCCAGGGGGGGGAGCAGTACTTC | CASSVRLQGGEQYF
- | few | TRBJ1-5 | TRBV28 | TGTGCCAGCAGTACTCCAGGGGTGAGAAATCAGCCCCAGCATTTT | CASSTPGVRNQPQHF
- | - | TRBJ2-3 | TRBV11-2 | TGTGCCAGCAGCTTAGGCGTCGATACGCAGTATTTT | CASSLGVDTQYF
TRBD1 | - | TRBJ1-2 | TRBV9 | TGTGCCAGCAGCGGGAGACAGGGGTCCGAGAACTATGGCTACACCTTC | CASSGRQGSENYGYTF
TRBD1 | few | TRBJ2-5 | TRBV5-4 | TGTGCCAGCAGCACACAGGGGTTAGGCGAGACCCAGTACTTC | CASSTQGLGETQYF
TRBD1 | - | TRBJ2-7 | TRBV14 | TGTGCCAGCAGCCAAGGACTACCGAGGACAGGGAACTACGAGCAGTACTTC | CASSQGLPRTGNYEQYF
- | few | TRBJ1-2 | TRBV5-6 | TGTGCCAGCAGCTTGGGTTCAGGGGAAGGGGTCGGCTACACCTTC | CASSLGSGEGVGYTF
TRBD2 | - | TRBJ2-3 | TRBV7-2 | TGTGCCAGCAGCCTCTCGCTAGCGGGGCACACAGATACGCAGTATTTT | CASSLSLAGHTDTQYF
- | - | TRBJ1-1 | TRBV20-1 | TGCAGTGCAAGAGAGACGGGGACGGCTTTCTTT | CSARETGTAFF
- | few | TRBJ1-6 | TRBV2 | TGTGCCAGCAGTACCCGGTATGGCAGGTCGAGCTCCTATAATTCACCCCTCCACTTT | CASSTRYGRSSSYNSPLHF
TRBD2 | - | TRBJ2-7 | TRBV18 | TGTGCCAGCTCACCGGCGGGAGGGAGCTACGAGCAGTACTTC | CASSPAGGSYEQYF
- | few | TRBJ1-2 | TRBV27 | TGTGCCAGCAGGCAGGGTGGAGGAGGCTACACCTTC | CASRQGGGGYTF
- | - | TRBJ1-2 | TRBV28 | TGTGCCAGCAGTTCGAACGGCTATGGCTACACCTTC | CASSSNGYGYTF
TRBD2 | - | TRBJ2-1 | TRBV5-1 | TGCGCCAGCAGCTTGGAATCTGGACTAGCGGGGTTCAATGAGCAGTTCTTC | CASSLESGLAGFNEQFF
- | - | TRBJ2-5 | TRBV7-2 | TGTGCCAGCAGCTTAAACGGGGAGACCCAGTACTTC | CASSLNGETQYF
- | - | TRBJ2-3 | TRBV7-3 | TGTGCCAGCAGCCCGGGGTCAGATACGCAGTATTTT | CASSPGSDTQYF
- | few | TRBJ2-3 | TRBV10-3 | TGTGCCATCAGTGACCTAAGCACAGATACGCAGTATTTT | CAISDLSTDTQYF
- | - | TRBJ1-5 | TRBV23-1 | TGCGCCAGCACCCGGGACATTGATCAGCCCCAGCATTTT | CASTRDIDQPQHF
- | few | TRBJ2-3 | TRBV5-4 | TGTGCCAGCAGTGAACAGGGTGCCACAGATACGCAGTATTTT | CASSEQGATDTQYF
- | few | TRBJ2-5 | TRBV30 | TGTGCCTGGAAGATTGGGGACCAAGAGACCCAGTACTTC | CAWKIGDQETQYF
- | - | TRBJ2-1 | TRBV28 | TGTGCCAGCAGTTGGCGGGCCGGGCAGTTCTTC | CASSWRAGQFF
TRBD1 | few | TRBJ2-7 | TRBV30 | TGTGCCTGGGGAAGGACAGGGATCGGCGAGCAGTACTTC | CAWGRTGIGEQYF
- | - | TRBJ1-1 | TRBV14 | TGTGCCAGCAGTTCTGGACAGAAGAACACTGAAGCTTTCTTT | CASSSGQKNTEAFF
- | few | TRBJ2-3 | TRBV6-1 | TGTGCCAGCAGTGCCTCGCTGGGGGCGGGGACAGATACGCAGTATTTT | CASSASLGAGTDTQYF
TRBD1 | few | TRBJ2-7 | TRBV18 | TGTGCCAGCTCACGAACCGGGACAGAAAGTAACGAGCAGTACTTC | CASSRTGTESNEQYF
TRBD2 | few | TRBJ2-1 | TRBV30 | TGTGCCTGGAGATTCCCTAGCGGAGGCCAAAATGAGCAGTTCTTC | CAWRFPSGGQNEQFF
- | - | TRBJ2-3 | TRBV9 | TGTGCCAGCAGCGTGGCAGGGACAGATACGCAGTATTTT | CASSVAGTDTQYF
- | few | TRBJ2-7 | TRBV25-1 | TGTGCCAGCAGTGGGCAGGGGTTCACCGAGCAGTACTTC | CASSGQGFTEQYF
- | few | TRBJ1-1 | TRBV13 | TGTGCCAGCACCCGACGGGGGGGCGGCACTGAAGCTTTCTTT | CASTRRGGGTEAFF
- | few | TRBJ2-1 | TRBV19 | TGTGCCAGTATCCCTGGAGGGGCCTCCTACAATGAGCAGTTCTTC | CASIPGGASYNEQFF
- | once | TRBJ1-4 | TRBV4-2 | TGTGCCAGCAGCCAAGATGGAGCCGGGCCTTTTTTT | CASSQDGAGPFF
- | few | TRBJ2-2 | TRBV29-1 | TGCAGCGTTGAAGGGGTCCTAAACACCGGGGAGCTGTTTTTT | CSVEGVLNTGELFF
- | - | TRBJ2-1 | TRBV10-3 | TGTGCCATCAGTGATTTACAGGGAGCTGAGCAGTTCTTC | CAISDLQGAEQFF
- | few | TRBJ2-1 | TRBV4-3 | TGCGCCAGCAGCCCGTCTCCCTGGGACAATGAGCAGTTCTTC | CASSPSPWDNEQFF
- | few | TRBJ2-7 | TRBV20-1 | TGCAGTGCTATAGAAGTCTACGAGCAGTACTTC | CSAIEVYEQYF
- | few | TRBJ2-7 | TRBV7-2 | TGTGCCAGCAGCTTAGTGTCCCGGCTTTCCTACGAGCAGTACTTC | CASSLVSRLSYEQYF
TRBD1 | - | TRBJ2-5 | TRBV30 | TGTGCCTGGACAGGGGGACAGGGGTACGAGACCCAGTACTTC | CAWTGGQGYETQYF
TRBD1 | - | TRBJ2-4 | TRBV18 | TGTGCCAGCTCACTCCAGGACAGGGATGGCATTCAGTACTTC | CASSLQDRDGIQYF
- | - | TRBJ2-1 | TRBV21-1 | TGTGCCAGCAGCAAAGGAGGGGAAAACAATGAGCAGTTCTTC | CASSKGGENNEQFF
- | few | TRBJ2-3 | TRBV5-4 | TGTGCCAGCAGCACCCGGAGGGGTCCCCGCACAGATACGCAGTATTTT | CASSTRRGPRTDTQYF
TRBD1 | few | TRBJ1-5 | TRBV5-1 | TGCGCCAGCAGCCGGGAGGGGACAGACAATCAGCCCCAGCATTTT | CASSREGTDNQPQHF